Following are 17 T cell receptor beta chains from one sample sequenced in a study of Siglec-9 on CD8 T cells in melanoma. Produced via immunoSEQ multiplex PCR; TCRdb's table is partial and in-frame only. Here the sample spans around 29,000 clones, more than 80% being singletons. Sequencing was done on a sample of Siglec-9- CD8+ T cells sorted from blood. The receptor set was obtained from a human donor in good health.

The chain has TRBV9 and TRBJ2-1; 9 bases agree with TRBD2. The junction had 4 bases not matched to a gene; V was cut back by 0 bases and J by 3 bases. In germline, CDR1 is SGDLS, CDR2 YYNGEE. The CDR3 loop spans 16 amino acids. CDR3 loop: CASSVAVTSGYNEQFF. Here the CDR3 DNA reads TGTGCCAGCAGCGTAGCTGTGACTAGCGGCTACAATGAGCAGTTCTTC. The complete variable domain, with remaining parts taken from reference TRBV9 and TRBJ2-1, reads DSGVTQTPKHLITATGQRVTLRCSPRSGDLSVYWYQQSLDQGLQFLIQYYNGEERAKGNILERFSAQQFPDLHSELNLSSLELGDSALYFCASSVAVTSGYNEQFFGPGTRLTVL.

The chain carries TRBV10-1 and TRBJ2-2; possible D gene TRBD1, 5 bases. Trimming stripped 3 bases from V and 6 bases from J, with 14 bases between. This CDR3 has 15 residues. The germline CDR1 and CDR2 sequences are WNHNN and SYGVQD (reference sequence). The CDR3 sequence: CASSDGRAVPGELFF. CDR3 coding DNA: TGCGCCAGCAGTGATGGCAGGGCCGTGCCCGGGGAGCTGTTTTTT.

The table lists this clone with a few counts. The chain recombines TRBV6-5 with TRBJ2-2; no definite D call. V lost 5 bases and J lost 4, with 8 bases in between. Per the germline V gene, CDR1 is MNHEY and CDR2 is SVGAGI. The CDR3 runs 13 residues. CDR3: CASSPLSTGELFF. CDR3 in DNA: TGTGCCAGCAGTCCTCTTTCCACCGGGGAGCTGTTTTTT.

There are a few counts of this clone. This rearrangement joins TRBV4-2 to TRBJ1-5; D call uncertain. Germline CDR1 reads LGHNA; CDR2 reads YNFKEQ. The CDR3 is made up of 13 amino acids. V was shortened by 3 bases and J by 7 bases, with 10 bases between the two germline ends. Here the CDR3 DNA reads TGTGCCAGCAGCCATACTGGAGACCAGCCCCAGCATTTT. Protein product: CASSHTGDQPQHF.

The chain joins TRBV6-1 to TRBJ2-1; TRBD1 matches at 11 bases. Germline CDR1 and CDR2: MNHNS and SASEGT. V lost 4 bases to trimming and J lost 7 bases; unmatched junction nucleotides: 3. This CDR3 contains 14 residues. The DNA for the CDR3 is TGTGCCAGCAGTGCTTGGGACAGGGGGAATGAGCAGTTCTTC. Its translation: CASSAWDRGNEQFF.

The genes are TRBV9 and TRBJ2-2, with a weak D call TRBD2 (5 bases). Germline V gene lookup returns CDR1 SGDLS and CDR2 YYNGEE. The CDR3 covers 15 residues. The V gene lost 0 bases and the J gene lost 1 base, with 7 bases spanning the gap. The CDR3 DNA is TGTGCCAGCAGCGTAGTAAGCGGGAACACCGGGGAGCTGTTTTTT. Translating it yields CASSVVSGNTGELFF.

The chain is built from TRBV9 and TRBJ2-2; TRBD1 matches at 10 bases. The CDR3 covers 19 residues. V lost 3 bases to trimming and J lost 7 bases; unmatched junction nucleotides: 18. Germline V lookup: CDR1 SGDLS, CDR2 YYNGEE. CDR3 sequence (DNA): TGTGCCAGCAGCGGCCCTCCGGGACAGGGGCCCAAAATAATCGGGGAGCTGTTTTTT. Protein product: CASSGPPGQGPKIIGELFF.

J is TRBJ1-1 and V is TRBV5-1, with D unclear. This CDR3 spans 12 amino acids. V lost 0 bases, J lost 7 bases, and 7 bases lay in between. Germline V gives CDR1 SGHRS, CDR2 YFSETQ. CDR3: CASSLGASEAFF. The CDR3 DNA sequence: TGCGCCAGCAGCTTGGGGGCGAGTGAAGCTTTCTTT.

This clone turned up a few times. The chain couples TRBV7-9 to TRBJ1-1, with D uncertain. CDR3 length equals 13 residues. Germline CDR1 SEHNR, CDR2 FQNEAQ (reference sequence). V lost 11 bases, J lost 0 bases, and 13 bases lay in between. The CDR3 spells CAGRRVMNTEAFF. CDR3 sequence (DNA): TGTGCCGGTAGGCGGGTCATGAACACTGAAGCTTTCTTT.

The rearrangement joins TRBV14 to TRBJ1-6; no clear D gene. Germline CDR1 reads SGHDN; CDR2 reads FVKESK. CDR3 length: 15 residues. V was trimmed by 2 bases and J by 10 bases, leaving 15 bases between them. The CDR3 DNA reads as TGTGCCAGCAGCCAATCCGGGCCTAGGAGGTCACCCCTCCACTTT. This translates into CASSQSGPRRSPLHF.

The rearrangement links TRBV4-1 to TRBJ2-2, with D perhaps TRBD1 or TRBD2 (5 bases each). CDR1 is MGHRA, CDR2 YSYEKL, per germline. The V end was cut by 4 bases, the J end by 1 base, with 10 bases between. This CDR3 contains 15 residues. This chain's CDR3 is CASSRRDVNTGELFF. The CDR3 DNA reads TGCGCCAGCAGCCGACGGGACGTGAACACCGGGGAGCTGTTTTTT.

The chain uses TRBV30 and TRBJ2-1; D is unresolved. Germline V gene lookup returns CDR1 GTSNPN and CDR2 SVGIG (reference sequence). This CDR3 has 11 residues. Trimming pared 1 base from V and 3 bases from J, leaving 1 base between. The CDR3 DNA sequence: TGTGCCTGGAGTGACTACAATGAGCAGTTCTTC. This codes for CAWSDYNEQFF.

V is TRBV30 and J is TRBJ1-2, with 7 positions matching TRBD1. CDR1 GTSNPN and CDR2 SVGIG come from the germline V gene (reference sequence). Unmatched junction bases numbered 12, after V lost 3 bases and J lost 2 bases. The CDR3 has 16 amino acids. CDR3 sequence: CAWRRTGGGWNYGYTF. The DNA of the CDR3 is TGTGCCTGGAGACGGACAGGAGGTGGGTGGAACTATGGCTACACCTTC. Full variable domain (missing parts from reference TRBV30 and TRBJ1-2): SQTIHQWPATLVQPVGSPLSLECTVEGTSNPNLYWYRQAAGRGLQLLFYSVGIGQISSEVPQNLSASRPQDRQFILSSKKLLLSDSGFYLCAWRRTGGGWNYGYTFGSGTRLTVV.

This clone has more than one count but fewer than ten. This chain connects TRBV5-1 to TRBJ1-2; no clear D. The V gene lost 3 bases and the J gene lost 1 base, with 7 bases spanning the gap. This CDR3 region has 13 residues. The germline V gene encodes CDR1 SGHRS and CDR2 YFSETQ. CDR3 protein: CASSSTDNYGYTF. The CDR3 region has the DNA TGCGCCAGCAGCTCAACAGATAACTATGGCTACACCTTC.

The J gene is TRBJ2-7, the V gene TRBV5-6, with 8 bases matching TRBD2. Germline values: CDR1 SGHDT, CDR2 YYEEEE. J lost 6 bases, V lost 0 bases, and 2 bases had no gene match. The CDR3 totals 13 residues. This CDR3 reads CASSLGAGGEQYV. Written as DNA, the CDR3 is TGTGCCAGCAGCTTGGGGGCGGGAGGCGAGCAGTACGTC.

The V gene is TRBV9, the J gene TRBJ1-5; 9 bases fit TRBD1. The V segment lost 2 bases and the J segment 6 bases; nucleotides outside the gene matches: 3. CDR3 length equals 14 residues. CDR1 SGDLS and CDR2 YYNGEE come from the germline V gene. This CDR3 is CASSVHRGPQPQHF. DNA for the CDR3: TGTGCCAGCAGCGTCCACAGGGGGCCTCAGCCCCAGCATTTT. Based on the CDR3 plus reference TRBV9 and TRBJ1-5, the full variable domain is DSGVTQTPKHLITATGQRVTLRCSPRSGDLSVYWYQQSLDQGLQFLIQYYNGEERAKGNILERFSAQQFPDLHSELNLSSLELGDSALYFCASSVHRGPQPQHFGDGTRLSIL.

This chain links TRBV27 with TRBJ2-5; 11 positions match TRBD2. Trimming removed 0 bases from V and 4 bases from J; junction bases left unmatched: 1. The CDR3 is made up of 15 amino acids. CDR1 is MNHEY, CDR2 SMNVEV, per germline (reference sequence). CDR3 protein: CASSLSSGGAETQYF. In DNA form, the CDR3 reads TGTGCCAGCAGTTTATCTAGCGGGGGGGCAGAGACCCAGTACTTC.